The clone carrying this T cell receptor (beta chain) was seen more than once but under ten times. Antigen: not known. This entry is derived from a study of CD8 T cells in ankylosing spondylitis. Germline CDR1 and CDR2: PRHDT and FYEKMQ (reference sequence). This CDR3 has 18 amino acids. The germline V and J ends were trimmed by 0 bases and 4 bases, with 21 bases remaining between them. Researchers built TCR beta libraries using quantitative 5'-RACE with molecular barcodes. Each CDR3 protein gets one entry after TCRdb re-called the 5' RACE reads with MiXCR. The table shows about 90,000 distinct CDR3 sequences, with approximately 9.6% occurring only once. General study points: Reports of some motif variants in reactive arthritis synovial fluid and blood predate this one. Peripheral blood samples showed relatively rare disease-linked clones, and these clones were CD8+. What seemed typical of ankylosing spondylitis blood was a TCR beta motif built from several highly homologous variants. Enrichment of disease-linked clones was reportedly significant in matched ankylosing spondylitis synovial fluid.

The sequenced sample consisted of blood, either unsorted or a sorted T cell fraction (not recorded which). V and J are TRBV13 and TRBJ2-5; D is perhaps TRBD1 (6 bases). This TCR derives from a male donor with ankylosing spondylitis. Written as DNA, the CDR3 is TGTGCCAGCAGCTTAGGCGATAGTCGCCGGGACAAAGGAGAGACCCAGTACTTC. Translating it yields CASSLGDSRRDKGETQYF.